This is a list of T cell receptor beta chains from one sample in a study of blood T cell repertoires in COVID-19. Sequencing was performed with immunoSEQ multiplex PCR; in TCRdb, only in-frame clones are kept and a portion is missing. The sample includes 200,000 or so clones, about nine tenths of them seen just once. Sequenced sample: PBMCs or T cells enriched from blood (not recorded which). These TCRs come from a young woman who had recovered from COVID-19. The CDR3 runs from the conserved cysteine through the conserved F or W. Each record gives: D gene, J gene, clone size, V gene, CDR3 DNA, CDR3 protein. D genes are given only for firm matches. Size tells how often a clone was seen (once, few, many) or the class of an expanded clone, and some rows leave it out.

d_call: NA; j_call: TRBJ2-3; clone_size: NA; v_call: TRBV14; cdr3_nt: TGTGCCAGCAGCCAAGATTTCGGGGGCACAGATACGCAGTATTTT; cdr3_aa: CASSQDFGGTDTQYF
d_call: TRBD1; j_call: TRBJ1-1; clone_size: NA; v_call: TRBV13; cdr3_nt: TGTGCCAGCAGCACAGGGGAGAGAAGGAACACTGAAGCTTTCTTT; cdr3_aa: CASSTGERRNTEAFF
d_call: TRBD1; j_call: TRBJ2-6; clone_size: once; v_call: TRBV2; cdr3_nt: TGTGCCAGCAGACAGGGGATGGCTGGGGCCAACGTCCTGACTTTC; cdr3_aa: CASRQGMAGANVLTF
d_call: TRBD1; j_call: TRBJ1-6; clone_size: NA; v_call: TRBV7-2; cdr3_nt: TGTGCCAGCAGCTTAGGTCGGGACAGAGGTCATCCCCTCCACTTT; cdr3_aa: CASSLGRDRGHPLHF
d_call: TRBD2; j_call: TRBJ2-3; clone_size: NA; v_call: TRBV19; cdr3_nt: TGTGCCAGTAGTCCCACTAGCGGGGGGATGGGCACAGATACGCAGTATTTT; cdr3_aa: CASSPTSGGMGTDTQYF
d_call: TRBD1; j_call: TRBJ1-1; clone_size: NA; v_call: TRBV27; cdr3_nt: TGTGCCAGCAGTTTAAGACAGGGGTCAGCCACTGAAGCTTTCTTT; cdr3_aa: CASSLRQGSATEAFF
d_call: TRBD1; j_call: TRBJ1-5; clone_size: NA; v_call: TRBV4-2; cdr3_nt: TGTGCCAGCAGCCAAGATGCCACGGACAGGGGGGGTACGGGCAATCAGCCCCAGCATTTT; cdr3_aa: CASSQDATDRGGTGNQPQHF
d_call: TRBD1; j_call: TRBJ1-6; clone_size: once; v_call: TRBV4-3; cdr3_nt: TGCGCCAGCAGCTTACAGGGGGCTGATTCACCCCTCCACTTT; cdr3_aa: CASSLQGADSPLHF
d_call: NA; j_call: TRBJ1-2; clone_size: once; v_call: TRBV6-2/TRBV6-3; cdr3_nt: TGTGCCAGCAGTTACCCACAGGGTTGGTACGGCTACACCTTC; cdr3_aa: CASSYPQGWYGYTF
d_call: TRBD1; j_call: TRBJ1-2; clone_size: once; v_call: TRBV6-5; cdr3_nt: TGTGCCAGCAGTCCCCGGACAGGGAATGGCTACACCTTC; cdr3_aa: CASSPRTGNGYTF
d_call: TRBD1; j_call: TRBJ1-6; clone_size: NA; v_call: TRBV19; cdr3_nt: TGTGCCAGTAGTTCAGGGGGCGGATCACAGTCACCCCTCCACTTT; cdr3_aa: CASSSGGGSQSPLHF
d_call: NA; j_call: TRBJ2-2; clone_size: NA; v_call: TRBV4-1; cdr3_nt: TGCGCCAGCAGCCAACCGCTTAGGGGACAGAACACCGGGGAGCTGTTTTTT; cdr3_aa: CASSQPLRGQNTGELFF
d_call: NA; j_call: TRBJ2-1; clone_size: NA; v_call: TRBV4-2; cdr3_nt: TGTGCCAGCAGCCAGCCGGGACTTCCTATTCATGAGCAGTTCTTC; cdr3_aa: CASSQPGLPIHEQFF
d_call: NA; j_call: TRBJ2-7; clone_size: NA; v_call: TRBV7-2; cdr3_nt: TGTGCCAGCAGCTTAGATTCCGGGGACGAGCAGTACTTC; cdr3_aa: CASSLDSGDEQYF
d_call: NA; j_call: TRBJ2-1; clone_size: NA; v_call: TRBV12-5; cdr3_nt: TGTGCTAGTGGTCCCCCCCGGACACAAAACAATGAGCAGTTCTTC; cdr3_aa: CASGPPRTQNNEQFF
d_call: TRBD2; j_call: TRBJ2-1; clone_size: large; v_call: TRBV19; cdr3_nt: TGTGCCAGTAGTGTAACTAGCGGGGACTACAATGAGCAGTTCTTC; cdr3_aa: CASSVTSGDYNEQFF
d_call: NA; j_call: TRBJ2-1; clone_size: NA; v_call: TRBV6-4; cdr3_nt: TGTGCCAGCAGTGACTCCCAGTACAATGAGCAGTTCTTC; cdr3_aa: CASSDSQYNEQFF
d_call: TRBD1; j_call: TRBJ2-1; clone_size: NA; v_call: TRBV9; cdr3_nt: TGTGCCAGCAACGAGGGACAGGGCAGAGACAATGAGCAGTTCTTC; cdr3_aa: CASNEGQGRDNEQFF